This T cell receptor beta chain was sequenced in a study of blood T cells in healthy people across ages. In its sample, this clonotype was seen a few times. For the second PCR, which ran for 7 to 11 cycles, a sample-barcoded 5' primer and a J-beta primer mix were used. TCRdb re-analysed the 5' RACE reads in MiXCR, keeping a single row per CDR3 protein. The sample has about 930,000 distinct CDR3 sequences, 25% to 35% seen once; the top ten hold around 9.6%. The same data also contributed to another study, on T cells of mothers and their children. This second report adds: At a rate of around 1.6 ug per 15 ul, cDNA synthesis received all of the extracted RNA. Researchers report slightly higher, though non-significant, overlap in related mother-child pairs than in unrelated pairs.

The source is a woman aged 40 to 55 in good health. What was sequenced was blood.

CDR3 protein: CSARWSGLNEQFF. In nucleotides, the CDR3 is TGCAGTGCTAGGTGGTCAGGACTCAATGAGCAGTTCTTC. The gene calls are TRBV20-1 and TRBJ2-1, with D maybe TRBD2 (5 bases). V was pared by 3 bases and J by 6 bases, with 12 bases between. The length of the CDR3 is 13 residues. Looked up from germline, CDR1 is DFQATT and CDR2 is SNEGSKA (reference sequence).